These T cell receptor beta chains were read from a single sample in a study of cytomegalovirus exposure and HLA in healthy donors. Sequencing used immunoSEQ multiplex PCR; TCRdb keeps in-frame clones, though not all of them. The data contain fewer than 150,000 clones, 73% of them singletons. Input material: PBMCs. These receptors were obtained from a human donor in good health. Both conserved end residues are part of each CDR3. A D gene is named only where the DNA matches it firmly. Size tells how often a clone was seen (once, few, many) or the class of an expanded clone, and some rows leave it out.

once TRBJ2-7 NA TRBV27 TGTGCCAGCAAAACACAAGATTACGAGCAGTACTTC CASKTQDYEQYF
NA TRBJ1-2 TRBD1 TRBV29-1 TGCAGCGTTACCGGGACAGTGGGCTATGGCTACACCTTC CSVTGTVGYGYTF
NA TRBJ2-3 TRBD2 TRBV9 TGTGCCAGCAGCGTAGTGGGCGGGAGGAGCACAGATACGCAGTATTTT CASSVVGGRSTDTQYF
NA TRBJ2-7 NA TRBV5-1 TGCGCCAGCAGCTTGTACAGGAACGAGCAGTACTTC CASSLYRNEQYF
NA TRBJ2-7 NA TRBV5-4 TGTGCCAGCAGCCCGGGTATAGACTACGAGCAGTACTTC CASSPGIDYEQYF
few TRBJ1-1 NA TRBV5-6 TGTGCCAGCAGCTTCAGGGAGGTCACTGAAGCTTTCTTT CASSFREVTEAFF
NA TRBJ1-6 NA TRBV2 TGTGCCAGCTCGGTTGGGGGGAGGGATTCACCCCTCCACTTT CASSVGGRDSPLHF
few TRBJ1-1 TRBD1 TRBV7-8 TGTGCCAGCAGCACCCGACAGGGGAGGTCCGGTGAAGCTTTCTTT CASSTRQGRSGEAFF
NA TRBJ2-3 NA TRBV25-1 TGTGCCAGCAGTGAAGCGGGCTCCACAGATACGCAGTATTTT CASSEAGSTDTQYF
once TRBJ2-1 NA TRBV10-3 TGTGCCATCAGTGAATTTTGGAGAGAACGAGGGTTAGACTACAATGAGCAGTTCTTC CAISEFWRERGLDYNEQFF
NA TRBJ1-2 TRBD1 TRBV7-6 TGTGCCAGCAGCTCGGCCGGGACAGGGGAGGGCTACACCTTC CASSSAGTGEGYTF
NA TRBJ2-5 NA TRBV9 TGTGCCAGCAGCGTACACGGGGAGACCCAGTACTTC CASSVHGETQYF
NA TRBJ2-1 NA TRBV5-6 TGTGCCAGCAGCTTGGGCGGGAACAACAATGAGCAGTTCTTC CASSLGGNNNEQFF
NA TRBJ1-4 NA TRBV9 TGTGCCAGCAGCCCCCGACAGAGTTTAGGTGAAAAACTGTTTTTT CASSPRQSLGEKLFF
NA TRBJ1-6 NA TRBV7-6 TGTGCCAGCAGCTTGCAGGGTGGGTCACCCCTCCACTTT CASSLQGGSPLHF
NA TRBJ1-1 NA TRBV27 TGTGCCAGCAGAATCCTTATGAACACTGAAGCTTTCTTT CASRILMNTEAFF
NA TRBJ1-2 NA TRBV6-1 TGTGCCAGCACCATGACAGCCCCTAACTATGGCTACACCTTC CASTMTAPNYGYTF
NA TRBJ1-2 NA TRBV6-5 TGTGCCAGCAGACCTCGTCAGGGGCCCTATGGCTACACCTTC CASRPRQGPYGYTF
NA TRBJ2-7 TRBD2 TRBV28 TGTGCCAGCAGTATCCCCGGGGGGGCCGAAGAGCAGTACTTC CASSIPGGAEEQYF
NA TRBJ2-3 TRBD2 TRBV6-4 TGTGCCAGCCGCGGGACTAGCGAATTAGATACGCAGTATTTT CASRGTSELDTQYF
NA TRBJ1-1 NA TRBV4-2 TGTGCCAGCAGCCAAGATACAGGGAGCACTGAAGCTTTCTTT CASSQDTGSTEAFF
NA TRBJ1-3 TRBD1 TRBV5-1 TGCGCCAGCAGCTTGGCGGGACAGGACTATGGAAACACCATATATTTT CASSLAGQDYGNTIYF
NA TRBJ2-2 TRBD2 TRBV5-4 TGTGCCAGCAGCTTGTCTCTAGCGGGGTACACCGGGGAGCTGTTTTTT CASSLSLAGYTGELFF
NA TRBJ1-4 NA TRBV5-1 TGCGCCAGCAGCTTCGTCGGCCCCACCCAGGGAGGGAAACTGTTTTTT CASSFVGPTQGGKLFF
few TRBJ2-7 NA TRBV29-1 TGCAGCGTTGGGGGGCAGGGCCGCGAGCAGTACTTC CSVGGQGREQYF
NA TRBJ1-3 NA TRBV4-1 TGCGCCAGCAGCCAAGTCTACTCTGGAAACACCATATATTTT CASSQVYSGNTIYF
NA TRBJ2-7 NA TRBV9 TGTGCCAGCAGCGTAGCCGCGCGGGGGCCTTCCTACGAGCAGTACTTC CASSVAARGPSYEQYF
NA TRBJ1-6 NA TRBV5-4 TGTGCCAGCAGCTTGGGCAGGACAGACGATTCACCCCTCCACTTT CASSLGRTDDSPLHF
NA TRBJ1-3 TRBD1 TRBV6-1 TGTGCCAGCAGTCGGACAGGCATAGAGAACACCATATATTTT CASSRTGIENTIYF
NA TRBJ2-2 NA TRBV30 TGTGCCTGGAGCACGAACACCGGGGAGCTGTTTTTT CAWSTNTGELFF
NA TRBJ2-6 NA TRBV6-4 TGTGCCAGCAGTGACGGCCAATACTCTGGGGCCAACGTCCTGACTTTC CASSDGQYSGANVLTF
few TRBJ2-7 NA TRBV28 TGTGCCAGCAGTCTAACTAGAGACGAGCAGTACTTC CASSLTRDEQYF
NA TRBJ1-4 NA TRBV6-4 TGTGCCAGCACCCTGGTTCGAGGGGGTAATGAAAAACTGTTTTTT CASTLVRGGNEKLFF
NA TRBJ1-2 NA TRBV5-1 TGCGCCAGCTCCCAGGACAGCCCGGGTTATGGCTACACCTTC CASSQDSPGYGYTF
NA TRBJ2-3 NA TRBV29-1 TGCAGCGCCCCGGACAGCGCATTCACAGATACGCAGTATTTT CSAPDSAFTDTQYF
NA TRBJ2-7 TRBD2 TRBV7-2 TGTGCCAGCAGCCGGCTGGGACTAGCGGTACGCTCCTACGAGCAGTACTTC CASSRLGLAVRSYEQYF
NA TRBJ1-5 TRBD1 TRBV7-8 TGTGCCAGCAGCTTAGAGGGGGCTCGCAATCAGCCCCAGCATTTT CASSLEGARNQPQHF
NA TRBJ2-7 TRBD1 TRBV2 TGTGCCAGCAGTGAGTGGGACAGGAACTCCTACGAGCAGTACTTC CASSEWDRNSYEQYF
NA TRBJ2-5 NA TRBV7-2 TGTGCCAGCAGCCCCTATGTGGAGACCCAGTACTTC CASSPYVETQYF
NA TRBJ2-5 TRBD1 TRBV7-9 TGTGCCAGCAGTCACAGGGGGCGAGAGAAGGAGACCCAGTACTTC CASSHRGREKETQYF
NA TRBJ1-4 TRBD1 TRBV29-1 TGCAGCGTGGGACAGCGATTTAATGAAAAACTGTTTTTT CSVGQRFNEKLFF
NA TRBJ2-7 TRBD1 TRBV5-1 TGCGCCAGCAGCTTGCGGGACAGTCCCCCGAACGAGCAGTACTTC CASSLRDSPPNEQYF
few TRBJ1-3 NA TRBV5-1 TGCGCCAGCCACGAGGGAGGTCTGGACTCTGGAAACACCATATATTTT CASHEGGLDSGNTIYF
once TRBJ2-7 NA TRBV29-1 TGCAGCGTTGAAGGCAGGGCATACGAGCAGTACTTC CSVEGRAYEQYF
once TRBJ2-5 TRBD2 TRBV5-1 TGCGCCAGCAGCTTGGATGGGACTAGCGGGGAAGGGGCGGAGACCCAGTACTTC CASSLDGTSGEGAETQYF
NA TRBJ2-7 NA TRBV5-1 TGCGCCAGCAGTCTCTTTCAGGGGTTGGAGGTCTACGAGCAGTACTTC CASSLFQGLEVYEQYF
NA TRBJ2-1 NA TRBV5-1 TGCGCCAGCAGCTTGGCGGAGGGGGCGCGTAATGAGCAGTTCTTC CASSLAEGARNEQFF
NA TRBJ2-7 TRBD2 TRBV10-3 TGTGCCACGAAGCGGGGGGAGGCGCTTTTCTACGAGCAGTACTTC CATKRGEALFYEQYF
NA TRBJ2-7 NA TRBV27 TGTGCCAGCAGTAGGCAGGGTCAATCCTACGAGCAGTACTTC CASSRQGQSYEQYF